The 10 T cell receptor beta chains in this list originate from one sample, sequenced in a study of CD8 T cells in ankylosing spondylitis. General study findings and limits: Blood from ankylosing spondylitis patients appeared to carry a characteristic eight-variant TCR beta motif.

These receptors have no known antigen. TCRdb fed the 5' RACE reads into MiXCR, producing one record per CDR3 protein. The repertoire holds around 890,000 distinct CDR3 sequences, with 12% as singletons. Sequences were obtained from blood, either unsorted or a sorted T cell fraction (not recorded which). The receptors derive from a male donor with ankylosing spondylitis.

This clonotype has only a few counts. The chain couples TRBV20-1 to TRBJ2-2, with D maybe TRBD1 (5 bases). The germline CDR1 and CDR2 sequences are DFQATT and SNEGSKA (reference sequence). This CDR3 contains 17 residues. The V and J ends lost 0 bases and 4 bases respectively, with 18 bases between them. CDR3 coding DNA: TGCAGTGCTAGAGATTGGAAGGGGCACGGCGGCACCGGGGAGCTGTTTTTT. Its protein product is CSARDWKGHGGTGELFF.

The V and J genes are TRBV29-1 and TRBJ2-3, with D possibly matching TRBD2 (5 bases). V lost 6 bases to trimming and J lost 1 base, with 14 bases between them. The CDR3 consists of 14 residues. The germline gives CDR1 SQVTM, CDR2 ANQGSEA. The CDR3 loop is CSVVSWRGTDTQYF. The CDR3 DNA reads TGCAGCGTCGTGTCGTGGCGGGGCACAGATACGCAGTATTTT.

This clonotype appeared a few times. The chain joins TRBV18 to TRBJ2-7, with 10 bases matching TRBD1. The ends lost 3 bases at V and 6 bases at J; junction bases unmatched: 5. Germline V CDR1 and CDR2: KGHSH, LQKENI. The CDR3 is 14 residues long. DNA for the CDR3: TGTGCCAGCTCACCGGGGACAGGGGATGGCGAGCAGTACTTC. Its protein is CASSPGTGDGEQYF.

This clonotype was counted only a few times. Here the CDR3 DNA reads TGTGCCAGCAGCCAAGTCCCGCTTCCGAACACCGGGGAGCTGTTTTTT. Its translation is CASSQVPLPNTGELFF. The rearrangement links TRBV4-2 to TRBJ2-2; D gene unclear. The V end lost 1 base, the J end lost 0 bases, and 9 bases lay between the germline ends. CDR3 length: 16 amino acids. CDR1 LGHNA and CDR2 YNFKEQ come from the germline V gene.

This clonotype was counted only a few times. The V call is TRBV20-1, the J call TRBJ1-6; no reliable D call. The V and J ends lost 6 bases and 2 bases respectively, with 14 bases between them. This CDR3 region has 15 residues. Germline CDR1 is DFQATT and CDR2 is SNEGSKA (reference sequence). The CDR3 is CSAPVGIPYNSPLHF. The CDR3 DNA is TGCAGTGCACCCGTGGGTATCCCCTATAATTCACCCCTCCACTTT.

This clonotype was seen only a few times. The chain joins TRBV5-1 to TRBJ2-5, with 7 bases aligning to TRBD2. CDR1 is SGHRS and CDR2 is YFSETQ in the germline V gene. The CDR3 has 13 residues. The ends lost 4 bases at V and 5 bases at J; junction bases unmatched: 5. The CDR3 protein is CASSATSEETQYF. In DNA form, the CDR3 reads TGCGCCAGCAGCGCAACTAGCGAGGAGACCCAGTACTTC.

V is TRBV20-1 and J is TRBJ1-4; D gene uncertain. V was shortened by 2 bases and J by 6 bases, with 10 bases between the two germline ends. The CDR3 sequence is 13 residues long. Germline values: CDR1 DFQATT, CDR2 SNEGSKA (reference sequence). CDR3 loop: CSARKGADEKLFF. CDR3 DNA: TGCAGTGCTAGAAAGGGTGCGGATGAAAAACTGTTTTTT.

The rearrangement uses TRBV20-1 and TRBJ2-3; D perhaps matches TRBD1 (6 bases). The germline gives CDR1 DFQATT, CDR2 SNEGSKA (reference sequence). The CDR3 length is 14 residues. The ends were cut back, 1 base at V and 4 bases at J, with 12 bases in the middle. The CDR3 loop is CSARAGKGADTQYF. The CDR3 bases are TGCAGTGCTAGAGCCGGGAAGGGGGCAGATACGCAGTATTTT.

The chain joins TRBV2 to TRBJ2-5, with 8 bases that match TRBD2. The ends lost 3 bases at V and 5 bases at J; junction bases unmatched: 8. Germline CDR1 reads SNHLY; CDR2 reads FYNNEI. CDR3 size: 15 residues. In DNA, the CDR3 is TGTGCCAGCAGTGATCAGCGGGGGACCGTTGAGACCCAGTACTTC. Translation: CASSDQRGTVETQYF.

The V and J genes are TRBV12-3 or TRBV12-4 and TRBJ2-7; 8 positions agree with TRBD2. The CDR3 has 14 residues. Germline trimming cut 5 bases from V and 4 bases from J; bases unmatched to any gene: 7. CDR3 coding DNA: TGTGCCAGCAGTGCCGGGGGGGGGACGTACGAGCAGTACTTC. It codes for CASSAGGGTYEQYF.